The sequence of this TCR beta chain was determined in a study of T cell responses to AZD1222 COVID-19 vaccine. General study points: Spike as a whole was targeted by vaccine-associated CD4 TCRs, dominant at 160-218 and 743-854.

The CDR3 is made up of 17 amino acids. Turning to this clone: Its cognate antigen is unknown.

The repertoire was sequenced with immunoSEQ multiplex PCR; TCRdb's copy has only in-frame clones and lacks some. The sample consists of around 120,000 clones, about 90% of them appearing once. This chain connects TRBV21-1 to TRBJ2-5; no DNA check was done on the table's D call, TRBD2. TRBV21-1 is a pseudogene locus. This sequence was found in an adult in good health. This sample comprised peripheral blood, obtained on day 0 of AZD1222 vaccination. CDR3 protein: CASSKRLAGDRGETQYF. In DNA form, the CDR3 reads TGTGCCAGCAGCAAAAGGCTAGCGGGAGATAGGGGGGAGACCCAGTACTTC.